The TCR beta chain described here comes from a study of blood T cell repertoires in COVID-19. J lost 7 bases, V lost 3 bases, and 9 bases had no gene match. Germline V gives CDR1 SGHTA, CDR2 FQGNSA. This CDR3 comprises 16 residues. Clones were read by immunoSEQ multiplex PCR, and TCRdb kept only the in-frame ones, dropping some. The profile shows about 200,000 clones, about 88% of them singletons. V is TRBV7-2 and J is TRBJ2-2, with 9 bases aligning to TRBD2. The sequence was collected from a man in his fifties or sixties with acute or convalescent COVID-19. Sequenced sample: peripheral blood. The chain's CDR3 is CASSLRLAGLNGELFF. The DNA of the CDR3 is TGTGCCAGCAGCTTGAGGCTAGCGGGGCTAAACGGGGAGCTGTTTTTT.